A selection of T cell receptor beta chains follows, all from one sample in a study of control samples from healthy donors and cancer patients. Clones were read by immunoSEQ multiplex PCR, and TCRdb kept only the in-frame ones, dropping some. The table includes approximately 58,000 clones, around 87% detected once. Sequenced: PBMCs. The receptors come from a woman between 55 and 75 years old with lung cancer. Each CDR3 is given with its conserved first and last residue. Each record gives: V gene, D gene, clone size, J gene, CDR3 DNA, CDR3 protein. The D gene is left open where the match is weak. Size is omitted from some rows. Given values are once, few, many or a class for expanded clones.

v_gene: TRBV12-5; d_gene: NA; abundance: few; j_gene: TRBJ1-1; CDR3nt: TGTGCTAGTGGTTATGGGACAACTGAAGCTTTCTTT; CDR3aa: CASGYGTTEAFF
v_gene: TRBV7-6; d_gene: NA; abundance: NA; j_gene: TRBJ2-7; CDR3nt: TGTGCCAGCAGCTTAGGCCAGGGCGGGTTGTCCGAGCAGTACTTC; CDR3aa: CASSLGQGGLSEQYF
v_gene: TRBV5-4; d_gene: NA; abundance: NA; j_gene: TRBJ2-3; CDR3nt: TGTGCCAGCAGCACCTTACTACAGGGCCTGGGCACAGATACGCAGTATTTT; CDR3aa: CASSTLLQGLGTDTQYF
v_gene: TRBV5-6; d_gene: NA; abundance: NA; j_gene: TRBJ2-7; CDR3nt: TGTGCCAGCAGCTCGTACGAATTCCCTGGGCAGTACTTC; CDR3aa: CASSSYEFPGQYF
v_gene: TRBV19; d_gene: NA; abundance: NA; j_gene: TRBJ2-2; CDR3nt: TGTGCCAGTAGTGCCCGGGGCGGGTCGAACACCGGGGAGCTGTTTTTT; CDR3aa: CASSARGGSNTGELFF
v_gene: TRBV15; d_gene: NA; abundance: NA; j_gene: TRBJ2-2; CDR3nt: TGTGCCACCAGCAGAGATTTTGCGGGGACCGGGGAGCTGTTTTTT; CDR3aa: CATSRDFAGTGELFF
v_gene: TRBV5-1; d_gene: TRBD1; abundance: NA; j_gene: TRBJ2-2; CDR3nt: TGCGCCAGCAGCTTTGGGACAGGGGGCTTCAGCGGGGAGCTGTTTTTT; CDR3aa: CASSFGTGGFSGELFF
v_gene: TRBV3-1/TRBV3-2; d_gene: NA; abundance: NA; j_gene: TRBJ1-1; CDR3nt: TGTGCCAGCAGCCAAGCAGGAGTGGACGCTTTCTTT; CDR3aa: CASSQAGVDAFF
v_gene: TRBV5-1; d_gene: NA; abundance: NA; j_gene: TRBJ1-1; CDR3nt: TGCGCCAGCAGCGTGGGACGGATGAACACTGAAGCTTTCTTT; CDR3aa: CASSVGRMNTEAFF
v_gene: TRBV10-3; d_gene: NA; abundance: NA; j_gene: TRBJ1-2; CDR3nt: TGTGCCATCAGTGAGACAAATAACTATGGCTACACCTTC; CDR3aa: CAISETNNYGYTF
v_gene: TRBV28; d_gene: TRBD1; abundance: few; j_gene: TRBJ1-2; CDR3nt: TGTGCCAGCAGATCATTCGGACAGGGTGATGGCTACACCTTC; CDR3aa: CASRSFGQGDGYTF
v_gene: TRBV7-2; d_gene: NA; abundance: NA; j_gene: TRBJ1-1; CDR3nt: TGTGCCAGCAGCTTAGGCTTGGGAGCTTTCTTT; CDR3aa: CASSLGLGAFF
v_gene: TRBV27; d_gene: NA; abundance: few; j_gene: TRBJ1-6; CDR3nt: TGTGCCAGCAGTTTAGGGCTTGGGACACCCCTCCACTTT; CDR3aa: CASSLGLGTPLHF
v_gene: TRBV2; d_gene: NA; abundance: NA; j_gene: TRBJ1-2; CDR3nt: TGTGCCAGCAGATACAGGGAAGTAATCTATGGCTACACCTTC; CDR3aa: CASRYREVIYGYTF
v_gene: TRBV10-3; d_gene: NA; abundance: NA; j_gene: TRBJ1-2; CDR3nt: TGTGCCATCAGCCAGGAAGACTATGGCTACACCTTC; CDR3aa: CAISQEDYGYTF
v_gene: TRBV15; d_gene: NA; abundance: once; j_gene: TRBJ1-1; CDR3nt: TGTGCCACCAGCAGAGATAAGCAGGTCGGTAGGGCTTTCTTT; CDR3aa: CATSRDKQVGRAFF
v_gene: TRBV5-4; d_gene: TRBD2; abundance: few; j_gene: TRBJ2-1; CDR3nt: TGTGCCAGCAGCCCCCCGCGGGGGAATGAGCAGTTCTTC; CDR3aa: CASSPPRGNEQFF
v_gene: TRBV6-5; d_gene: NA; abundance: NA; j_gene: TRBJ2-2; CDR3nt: TGTGCCAGCAGTTACCCCTTAGCCGGGGAGCTGTTTTTT; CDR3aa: CASSYPLAGELFF
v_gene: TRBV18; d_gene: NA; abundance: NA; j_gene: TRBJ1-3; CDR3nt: TGTGCCAGCTCACCATCAACAGATAACCGGGGAAACACCATATATTTT; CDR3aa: CASSPSTDNRGNTIYF
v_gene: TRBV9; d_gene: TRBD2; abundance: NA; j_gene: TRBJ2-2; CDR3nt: TGTGCCAGCAGCTCGAGATCGGGAGGGCCCGAGGAGCTGTTTTTT; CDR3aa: CASSSRSGGPEELFF